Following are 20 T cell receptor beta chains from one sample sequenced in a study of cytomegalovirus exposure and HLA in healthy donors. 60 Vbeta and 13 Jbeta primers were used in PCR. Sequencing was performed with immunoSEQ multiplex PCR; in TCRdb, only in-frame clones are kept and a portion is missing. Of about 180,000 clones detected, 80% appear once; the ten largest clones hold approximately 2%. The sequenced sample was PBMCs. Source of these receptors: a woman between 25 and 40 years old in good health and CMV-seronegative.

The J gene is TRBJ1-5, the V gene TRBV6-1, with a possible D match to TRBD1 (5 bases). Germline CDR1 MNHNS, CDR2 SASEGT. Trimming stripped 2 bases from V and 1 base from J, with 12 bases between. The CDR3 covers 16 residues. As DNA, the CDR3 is TGTGCCAGCAGTGAAAGGCAGGGAGGCAGCAATCAGCCCCAGCATTTT. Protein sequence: CASSERQGGSNQPQHF.

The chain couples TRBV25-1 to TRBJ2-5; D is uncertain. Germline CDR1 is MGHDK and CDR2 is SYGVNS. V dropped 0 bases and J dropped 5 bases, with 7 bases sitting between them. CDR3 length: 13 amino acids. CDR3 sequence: CASSEYNAETQYF. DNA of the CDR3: TGTGCCAGCAGTGAATATAACGCGGAGACCCAGTACTTC.

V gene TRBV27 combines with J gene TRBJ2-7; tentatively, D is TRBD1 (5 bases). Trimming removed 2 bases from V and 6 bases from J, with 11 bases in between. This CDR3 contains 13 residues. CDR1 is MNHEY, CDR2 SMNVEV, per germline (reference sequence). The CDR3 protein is CASSLGRAGEQYF. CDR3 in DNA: TGTGCCAGCAGTTTAGGCAGGGCTGGCGAGCAGTACTTC.

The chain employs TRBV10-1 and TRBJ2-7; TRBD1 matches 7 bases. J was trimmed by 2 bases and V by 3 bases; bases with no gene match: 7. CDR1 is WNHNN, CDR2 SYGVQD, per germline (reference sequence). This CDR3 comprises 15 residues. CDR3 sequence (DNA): TGCGCCAGCAGTGATCCTAGACAGGGTGCCTACGAGCAGTACTTC. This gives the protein CASSDPRQGAYEQYF.

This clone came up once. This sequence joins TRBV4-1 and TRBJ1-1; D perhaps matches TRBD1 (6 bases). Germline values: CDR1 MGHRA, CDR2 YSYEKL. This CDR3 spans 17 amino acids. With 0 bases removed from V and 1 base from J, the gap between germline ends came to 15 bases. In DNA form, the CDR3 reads TGCGCCAGCAGCCAAGATGTGGGAGGGGGTGAGAACACTGAAGCTTTCTTT. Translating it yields CASSQDVGGGENTEAFF.

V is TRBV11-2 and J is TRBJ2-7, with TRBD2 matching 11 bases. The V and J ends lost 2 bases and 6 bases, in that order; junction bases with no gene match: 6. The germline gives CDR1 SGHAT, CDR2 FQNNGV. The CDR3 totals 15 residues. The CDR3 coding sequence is TGTGCCAGCAGCTTAACTCCGGGACTAGCGGCCGAGCAGTACTTC. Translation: CASSLTPGLAAEQYF.

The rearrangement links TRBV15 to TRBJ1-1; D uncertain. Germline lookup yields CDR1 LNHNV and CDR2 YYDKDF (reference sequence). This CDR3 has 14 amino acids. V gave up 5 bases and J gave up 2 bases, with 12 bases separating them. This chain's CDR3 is CATSLGAGNTEAFF. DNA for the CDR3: TGTGCCACCAGCCTAGGAGCTGGAAACACTGAAGCTTTCTTT. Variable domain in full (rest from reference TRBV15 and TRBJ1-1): DAMVIQNPRYQVTQFGKPVTLSCSQTLNHNVMYWYQQKSSQAPKLLFHYYDKDFNNEADTPDNFQSRRPNTSFCFLDIRSPGLGDTAMYLCATSLGAGNTEAFFGQGTRLTVV.

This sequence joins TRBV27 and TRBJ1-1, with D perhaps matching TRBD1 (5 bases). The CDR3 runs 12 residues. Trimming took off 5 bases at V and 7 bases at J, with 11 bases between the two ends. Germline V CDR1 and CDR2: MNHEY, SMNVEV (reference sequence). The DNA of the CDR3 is TGTGCCAGCAGTAACCGGGGGGATGAAGCTTTCTTT. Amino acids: CASSNRGDEAFF.

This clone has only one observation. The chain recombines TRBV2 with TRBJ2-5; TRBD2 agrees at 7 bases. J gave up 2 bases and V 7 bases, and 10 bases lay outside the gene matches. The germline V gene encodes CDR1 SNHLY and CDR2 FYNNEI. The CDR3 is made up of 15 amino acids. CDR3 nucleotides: TGTGCCAGCACGGTACTGGCGGGGGAGCAAGAGACCCAGTACTTC. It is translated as CASTVLAGEQETQYF.

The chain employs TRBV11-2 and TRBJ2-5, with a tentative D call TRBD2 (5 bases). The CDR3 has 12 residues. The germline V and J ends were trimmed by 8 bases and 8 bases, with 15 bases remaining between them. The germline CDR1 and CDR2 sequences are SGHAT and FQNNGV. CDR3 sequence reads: CASGPSFSTQYF. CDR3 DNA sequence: TGTGCCAGCGGACCTAGCTTCTCAACCCAGTACTTC.

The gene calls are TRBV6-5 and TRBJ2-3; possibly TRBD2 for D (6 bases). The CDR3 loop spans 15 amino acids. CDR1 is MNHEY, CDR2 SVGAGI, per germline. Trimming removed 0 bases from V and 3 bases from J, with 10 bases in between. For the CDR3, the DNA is TGTGCCAGCAGTTACTCTCTAGCGCTTACAGATACGCAGTATTTT. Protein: CASSYSLALTDTQYF.

The CDR3 coding sequence is TGCAGCGTAGTACAGGTTCAAGCTTTCTTT. This encodes CSVVQVQAFF. The chain recombines TRBV29-1 with TRBJ1-1, with D maybe TRBD1 (5 bases). V lost 6 bases and J 9 bases, leaving 11 bases between the germline ends. Germline values: CDR1 SQVTM, CDR2 ANQGSEA. CDR3 length: 10 residues.

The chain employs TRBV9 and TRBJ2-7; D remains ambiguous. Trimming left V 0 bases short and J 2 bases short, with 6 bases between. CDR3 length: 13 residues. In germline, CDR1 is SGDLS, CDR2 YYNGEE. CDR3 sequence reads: CASSVGAAYEQYF. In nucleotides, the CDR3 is TGTGCCAGCAGCGTAGGGGCAGCCTACGAGCAGTACTTC.

The CDR3 sequence: CASHGTSGGQETQYF. The CDR3 DNA follows: TGTGCCAGCCACGGGACTAGCGGGGGGCAAGAGACCCAGTACTTC. This rearrangement joins TRBV2 to TRBJ2-5, with 15 bases aligning to TRBD2. The CDR3 has 15 amino acids. Germline V CDR1 and CDR2: SNHLY, FYNNEI. V dropped 8 bases and J dropped 2; count of bases not matched to a gene: 3. The whole variable domain, filled in from reference TRBV2 and TRBJ2-5, reads EPEVTQTPSHQVTQMGQEVILRCVPISNHLYFYWYRQILGQKVEFLVSFYNNEISEKSEIFDDQFSVERPDGSNFTLKIRSTKLEDSAMYFCASHGTSGGQETQYFGPGTRLLVL.

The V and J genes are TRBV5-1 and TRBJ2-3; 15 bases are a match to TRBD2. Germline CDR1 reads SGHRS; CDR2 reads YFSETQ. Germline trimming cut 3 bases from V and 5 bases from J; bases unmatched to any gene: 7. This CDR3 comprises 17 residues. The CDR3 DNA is TGCGCCAGCAGCTCAGGACTAGCGGGGGGGCTGTTAGATACGCAGTATTTT. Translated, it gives CASSSGLAGGLLDTQYF.

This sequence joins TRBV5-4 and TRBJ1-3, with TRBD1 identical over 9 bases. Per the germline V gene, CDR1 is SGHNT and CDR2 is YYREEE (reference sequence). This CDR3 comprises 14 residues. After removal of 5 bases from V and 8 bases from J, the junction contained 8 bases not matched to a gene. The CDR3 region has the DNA TGTGCCAGCAGTCCGGACAGGGGCCAACACACCATATATTTT. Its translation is CASSPDRGQHTIYF.

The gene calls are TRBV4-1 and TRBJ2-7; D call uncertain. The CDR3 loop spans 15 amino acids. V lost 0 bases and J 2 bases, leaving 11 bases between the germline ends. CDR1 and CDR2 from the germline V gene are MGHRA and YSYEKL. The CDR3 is CASSQEATMPYEQYF. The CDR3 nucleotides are TGCGCCAGCAGCCAAGAAGCAACCATGCCCTACGAGCAGTACTTC.

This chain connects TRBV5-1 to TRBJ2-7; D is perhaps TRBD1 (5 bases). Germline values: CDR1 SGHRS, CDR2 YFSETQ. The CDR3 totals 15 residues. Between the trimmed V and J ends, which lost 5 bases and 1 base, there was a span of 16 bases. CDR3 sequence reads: CASRLQGHVSYEQYF. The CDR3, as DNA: TGCGCCAGCAGGCTTCAAGGACACGTATCCTACGAGCAGTACTTC.

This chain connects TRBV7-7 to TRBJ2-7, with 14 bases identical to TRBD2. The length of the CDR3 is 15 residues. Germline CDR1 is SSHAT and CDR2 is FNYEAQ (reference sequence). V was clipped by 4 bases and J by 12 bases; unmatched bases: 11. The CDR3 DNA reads TGTGCCAGCAGCTCGACCGGGACTAGCGGGGGAGAATGGTACTTC. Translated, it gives CASSSTGTSGGEWYF.

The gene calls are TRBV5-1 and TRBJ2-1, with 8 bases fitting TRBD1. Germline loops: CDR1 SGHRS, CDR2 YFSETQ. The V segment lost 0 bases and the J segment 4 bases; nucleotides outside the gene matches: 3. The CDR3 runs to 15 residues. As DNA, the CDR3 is TGCGCCAGCAGCTTGGTAACAGGGGGTTACAATGAGCAGTTCTTC. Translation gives CASSLVTGGYNEQFF.